The subject of this entry is one T cell receptor (beta chain). This specimen belongs to a study of blood T cell repertoires in COVID-19. The wider study: The study drew acute and convalescent COVID-19 samples from the United States, Italy and Spain. PBMCs, B-cell-depleted T cells, or T cells were the source of the cDNA or gDNA that made up the material.

Per the germline V gene, CDR1 is SGDLS and CDR2 is YYNGEE. The CDR3 totals 15 residues. The V and J ends lost 0 bases and 1 base respectively, with 9 bases between them. Original processing methods: Cell counts per sample came from amplifying reference gene primers. Clones were read by immunoSEQ multiplex PCR, and TCRdb kept only the in-frame ones, dropping some. V, J and clone size reflect that table, while D and trimming were determined from the DNA. Among a few hundred thousand clones listed, about 87% were seen once. Sequenced: peripheral blood. The chain employs TRBV9 and TRBJ2-3; tentative D call: TRBD2 (6 bases). This sequence was found in a man aged 55 to 70 who had recovered from COVID-19. The DNA for the CDR3 is TGTGCCAGCAGCGTAGATTCGGGGGGCACAGATACGCAGTATTTT. It specifies CASSVDSGGTDTQYF.